The sequence of this T cell receptor (beta chain) was determined in a study of CD8+ T cells in alopecia areata. Study overall: The tofacitinib course ran for 6 to 18 months and was followed by 6 months off drug. Study outcomes and limitations: Alopecia totalis/universalis scalp especially showed more expanded CD8+ clones than normal scalp. In patients, TCRs were shared less clearly than in mice, and HLA may possibly be involved.

This clone was found a few times. The target antigen is unknown. Germline-derived CDR1 and CDR2 are SQVTM and ANQGSEA. Trimming left V 5 bases short and J 0 bases short, with 11 bases between. The CDR3 is 15 residues long. Sorting separated CD4+ and CD8+ T cells out of PBMCs. It was cDNA, reverse transcribed from extracted RNA, that served as the sequencing template. Generated by immunoSEQ multiplex PCR, the TCRdb table keeps only in-frame clones and is missing some. The profile shows over 200,000 clones, about 53% of them singletons. The material was CD4+ T cells sorted from blood, obtained at week 0. The chain combines TRBV29-1 with TRBJ2-6; weak D call: TRBD2 (6 bases). The receptor was derived from a human donor with alopecia areata. The CDR3 DNA sequence: TGCAGCGTTACGATGGGAGGCTCTGGGGCCAACGTCCTGACTTTC. Translation: CSVTMGGSGANVLTF.